The 4 T cell receptor beta chains below were found in one sample sequenced in a study of blood T cells in healthy people across ages. Primers used in a second PCR of about 6 to 11 cycles were a sample-barcoded 5' primer and a J-beta primer mix. MiXCR, run by TCRdb on the 5' RACE reads, gives a single entry per CDR3 protein. This sample yields some 1.4 million distinct CDR3 sequences, of which around 42% are seen a single time; 7.9% belongs to the top ten. Material: blood. All receptors derive from a woman aged 18-29 years in good health.

J is TRBJ2-2 and V is TRBV18; perhaps TRBD1 as D (5 bases). The CDR3 totals 13 residues. V lost 6 bases and J lost 4, with 9 bases in between. Germline V gene sequence: CDR1 KGHSH, CDR2 LQKENI. Written as DNA, the CDR3 is TGTGCCAGCTCGGGGCTTTTCACCGGGGAGCTGTTTTTT. This translates into CASSGLFTGELFF.

This clonotype was seen only a few times. CDR3 amino acids: CASSLGQGTSPLHF. The CDR3 bases are TGTGCCAGCAGTTTAGGGCAGGGGACATCACCCCTCCACTTT. V usage is TRBV12-3 or TRBV12-4 and J usage is TRBJ1-6, with D tentatively TRBD1 (6 bases). The CDR3 contains 14 residues. Deletions cut 1 base from V and 10 bases from J, with 11 bases between.

This chain joins TRBV30 and TRBJ2-7; either TRBD1 or TRBD2 may supply D (6 bases each). V lost 0 bases, J lost 5 bases, and 14 bases lay in between. Germline V gene lookup returns CDR1 GTSNPN and CDR2 SVGIG (reference sequence). The CDR3 sequence is 14 residues long. The CDR3 sequence: CAWSVRGLRHEQYF. In DNA, the CDR3 is TGTGCCTGGAGTGTACGGGGGCTACGCCACGAGCAGTACTTC.

This clonotype was recorded once. The chain is built from TRBV6-2 or TRBV6-3 and TRBJ1-2; D is possibly TRBD1 (5 bases). Germline CDR1 and CDR2: MNHEY and SVGEGT. The CDR3 contains 15 residues. The ends were cut back, 5 bases at V and 7 bases at J, with 20 bases in the middle. The CDR3 DNA is TGTGCCAGCAGTCCATTCGATGGGGGTTCGCGTGGCTACACCTTC. Protein: CASSPFDGGSRGYTF.